One T cell receptor beta chain is described in this entry. The germline gives CDR1 SGDLS, CDR2 YYNGEE. The CDR3 consists of 15 residues. Trimming removed 1 base at V and 3 bases at J, with 13 bases between. These data belong to a study of blood T cell repertoires in COVID-19. Looking at the study overall: T cells, B-cell-depleted T cells, or PBMCs provided the cDNA or gDNA that served as material.

Measured with immunoSEQ multiplex PCR; TCRdb has only the in-frame clones, and not every one. The table has around 160,000 clones, around 90% seen once; the top ten hold approximately 2.4%. The chain combines TRBV9 with TRBJ1-1; D is unresolved. The origin of this receptor is a man in his late teens or twenties with acute or convalescent COVID-19. The sequencing sample was made of peripheral blood. The CDR3 loop is CASSVMWGGDTEAFF. The CDR3 bases are TGTGCCAGCAGCGTAATGTGGGGAGGAGACACTGAAGCTTTCTTT.